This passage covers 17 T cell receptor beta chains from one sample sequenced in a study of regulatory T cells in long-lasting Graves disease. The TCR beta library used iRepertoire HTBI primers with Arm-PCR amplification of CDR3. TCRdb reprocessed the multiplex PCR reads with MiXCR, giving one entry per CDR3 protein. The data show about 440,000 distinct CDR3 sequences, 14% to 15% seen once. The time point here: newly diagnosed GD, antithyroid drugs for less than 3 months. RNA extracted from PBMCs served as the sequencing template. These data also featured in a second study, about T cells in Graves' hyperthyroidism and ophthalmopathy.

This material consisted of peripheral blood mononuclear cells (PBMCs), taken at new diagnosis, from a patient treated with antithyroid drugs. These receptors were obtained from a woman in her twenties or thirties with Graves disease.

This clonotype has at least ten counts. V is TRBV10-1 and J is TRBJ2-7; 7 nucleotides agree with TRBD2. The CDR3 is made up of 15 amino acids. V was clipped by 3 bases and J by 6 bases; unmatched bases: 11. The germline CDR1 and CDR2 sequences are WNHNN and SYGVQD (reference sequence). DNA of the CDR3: TGCGCCAGCAGTGAAGGTTTCAGCGGGGATGCCGAGCAGTACTTC. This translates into CASSEGFSGDAEQYF.

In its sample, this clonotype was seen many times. CDR3 coding DNA: TGTGCCAGCACATGGACCGGGGCTTTTGGGAGGCGCGAGGGGGCCTATGGCTACACCTTC. Encoded protein: CASTWTGAFGRREGAYGYTF. The V and J genes are TRBV12-3 or TRBV12-4 and TRBJ1-2, with 7 positions matching TRBD1. This CDR3 has 20 residues. J gave up 4 bases and V 7 bases, and 27 bases lay outside the gene matches.

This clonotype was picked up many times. CDR3 sequence: CSAGGTRVSYEQFF. As DNA, the CDR3 is TGCAGTGCCGGAGGGACTAGAGTATCCTATGAGCAGTTCTTC. The chain has TRBV20-1 and TRBJ2-1; 8 positions agree with TRBD2. The germline CDR1 and CDR2 sequences are DFQATT and SNEGSKA (reference sequence). The CDR3 runs 14 residues. With 6 bases clipped from V and 8 bases from J, the junction kept 12 bases outside the gene matches.

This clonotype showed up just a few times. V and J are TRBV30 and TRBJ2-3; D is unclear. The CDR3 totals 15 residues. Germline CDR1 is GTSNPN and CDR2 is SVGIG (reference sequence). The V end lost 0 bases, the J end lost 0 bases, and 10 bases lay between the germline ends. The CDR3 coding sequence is TGTGCCTGGAGTGTAGGCGCCAGCAGCACAGATACGCAGTATTTT. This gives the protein CAWSVGASSTDTQYF.

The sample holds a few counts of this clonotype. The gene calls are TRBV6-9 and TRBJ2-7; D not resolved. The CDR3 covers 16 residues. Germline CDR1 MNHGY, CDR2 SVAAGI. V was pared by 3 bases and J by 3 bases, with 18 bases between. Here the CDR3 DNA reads TGTGCCAGCAGTTACAAAGCCAGTCGTCCGAGCTACGAGCAGTACTTC. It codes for CASSYKASRPSYEQYF.

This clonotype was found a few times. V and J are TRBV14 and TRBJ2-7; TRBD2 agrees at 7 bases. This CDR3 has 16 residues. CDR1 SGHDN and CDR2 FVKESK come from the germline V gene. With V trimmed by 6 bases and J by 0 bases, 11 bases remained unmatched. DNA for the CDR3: TGTGCCAGCAGTTACCTTGCGGGGAGGGCCTCCTACGAGCAGTACTTC. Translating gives CASSYLAGRASYEQYF.

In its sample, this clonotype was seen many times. CDR3 sequence reads: CATSNRNYNEQFF. The CDR3 DNA reads TGTGCCACCAGCAACAGAAACTACAATGAGCAGTTCTTC. This chain links TRBV15 with TRBJ2-1; D ambiguous. V dropped 4 bases and J dropped 3 bases, with 7 bases sitting between them. The CDR3 runs to 13 residues. Germline loops: CDR1 LNHNV, CDR2 YYDKDF (reference sequence).

CDR3 nucleotides: TGTGCCAGCAGTGAATTGGGGGGACAGGCATCTAACTATGGCTACACCTTC. Protein: CASSELGGQASNYGYTF. The V call is TRBV25-1, the J call TRBJ1-2, with 8 bases fitting TRBD1. The CDR3 runs 17 residues. V gave up 1 base and J gave up 0 bases; unmatched junction bases: 7. In germline, CDR1 is MGHDK, CDR2 SYGVNS.

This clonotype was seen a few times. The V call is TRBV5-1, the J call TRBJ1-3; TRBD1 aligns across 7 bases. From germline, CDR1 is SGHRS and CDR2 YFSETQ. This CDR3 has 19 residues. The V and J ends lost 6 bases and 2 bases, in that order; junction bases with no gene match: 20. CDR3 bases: TGCGCCAGCACCCCTCTTAGGCGGGACAGCTTACCAACTGGAAACACCATATATTTT. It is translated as CASTPLRRDSLPTGNTIYF.

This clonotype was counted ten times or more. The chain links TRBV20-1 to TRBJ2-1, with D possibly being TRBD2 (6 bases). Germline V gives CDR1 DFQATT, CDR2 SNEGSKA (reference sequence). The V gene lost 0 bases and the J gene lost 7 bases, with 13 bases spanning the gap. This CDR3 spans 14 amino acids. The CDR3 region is CSARDAGTLNEQFF. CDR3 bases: TGCAGTGCTAGAGACGCCGGGACTCTAAATGAGCAGTTCTTC.

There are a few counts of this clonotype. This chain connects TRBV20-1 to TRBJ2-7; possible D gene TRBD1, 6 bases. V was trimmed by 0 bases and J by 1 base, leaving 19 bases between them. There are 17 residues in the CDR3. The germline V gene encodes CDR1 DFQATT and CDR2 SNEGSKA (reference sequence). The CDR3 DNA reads TGCAGTGCTAGAGACCCCACGTCAGGGGACGTTTCCTACGAGCAGTACTTC. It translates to CSARDPTSGDVSYEQYF.

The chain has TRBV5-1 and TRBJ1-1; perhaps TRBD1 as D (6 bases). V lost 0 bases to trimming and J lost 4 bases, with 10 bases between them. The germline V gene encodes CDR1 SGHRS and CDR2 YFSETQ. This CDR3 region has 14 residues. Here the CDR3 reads CASSLDGGLTEAFF. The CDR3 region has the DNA TGCGCCAGCAGCTTGGATGGGGGGCTCACTGAAGCTTTCTTT.

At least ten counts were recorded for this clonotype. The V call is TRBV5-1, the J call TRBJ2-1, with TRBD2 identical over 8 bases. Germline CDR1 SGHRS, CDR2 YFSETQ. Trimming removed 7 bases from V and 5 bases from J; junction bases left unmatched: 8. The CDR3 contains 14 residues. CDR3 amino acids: CASESEAGDNEQFF. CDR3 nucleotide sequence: TGCGCCAGCGAGTCCGAAGCGGGAGACAATGAGCAGTTCTTC.

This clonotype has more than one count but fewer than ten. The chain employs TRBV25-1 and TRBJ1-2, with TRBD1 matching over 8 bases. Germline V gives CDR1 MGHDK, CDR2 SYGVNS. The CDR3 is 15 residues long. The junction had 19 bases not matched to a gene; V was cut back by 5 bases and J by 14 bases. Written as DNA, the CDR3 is TGTGCCAGCAGTTTTGAAACGACAGGGGCGCGACTGAAGACCTTC. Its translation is CASSFETTGARLKTF.

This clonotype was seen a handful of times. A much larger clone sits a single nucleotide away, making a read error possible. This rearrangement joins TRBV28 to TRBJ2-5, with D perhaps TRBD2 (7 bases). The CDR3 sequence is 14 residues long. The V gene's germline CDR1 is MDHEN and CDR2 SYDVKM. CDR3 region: CASSPGGGGETRYF. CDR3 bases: TGTGCCAGCAGTCCAGGAGGGGGGGGAGAGACCCGGTACTTC.

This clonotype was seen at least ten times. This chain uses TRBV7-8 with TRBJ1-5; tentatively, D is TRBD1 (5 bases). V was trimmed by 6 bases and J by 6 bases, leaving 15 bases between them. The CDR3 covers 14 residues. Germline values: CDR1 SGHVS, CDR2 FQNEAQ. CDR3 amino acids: CASSSSQGTQPQHF. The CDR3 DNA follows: TGTGCCAGCAGTAGTTCTCAGGGAACTCAGCCCCAGCATTTT.

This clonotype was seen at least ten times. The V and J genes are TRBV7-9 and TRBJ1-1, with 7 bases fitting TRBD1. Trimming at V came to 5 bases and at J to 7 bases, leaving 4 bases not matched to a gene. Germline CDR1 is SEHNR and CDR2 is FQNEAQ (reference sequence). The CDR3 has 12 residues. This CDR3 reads CASSQRQGEAFF. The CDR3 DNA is TGTGCCAGCAGCCAAAGACAGGGTGAAGCTTTCTTT.